The table lists the clone carrying this T cell receptor (beta chain) with a few counts. What it binds is unknown. These data belong to a study of T cell repertoires in cytomegalovirus infection. Overall study: A matching HLA type, together with CMV infection, was signaled by public TCR beta signatures. Study-wide findings and caveats: Cumulative public TCR beta family frequency identified carriers of CMV plus the relevant HLA. The ex vivo response showed dominance by HLA-C-restricted CMV-specific TCR beta clonotypes.

One entry per CDR3 protein, called by TCRdb with MiXCR from the reads. Of some 400,000 distinct CDR3 sequences in the sample, less than 20% were seen once. V dropped 4 bases and J dropped 5; count of bases not matched to a gene: 2. Germline lookup yields CDR1 SEHNR and CDR2 FQNEAQ (reference sequence). The CDR3 has 14 residues. This TCR came from a human donor in good health (CMV status not recorded). Some clones in this sample may be carry-over from other donors' samples. The sequencing sample was made of PBMCs. The chain employs TRBV7-9 and TRBJ2-7, with TRBD2 identical over 13 bases. The CDR3 loop reads CASSSTSGRHEQYF. The CDR3, as DNA: TGTGCCAGCAGCTCGACTAGCGGGAGGCACGAGCAGTACTTC.